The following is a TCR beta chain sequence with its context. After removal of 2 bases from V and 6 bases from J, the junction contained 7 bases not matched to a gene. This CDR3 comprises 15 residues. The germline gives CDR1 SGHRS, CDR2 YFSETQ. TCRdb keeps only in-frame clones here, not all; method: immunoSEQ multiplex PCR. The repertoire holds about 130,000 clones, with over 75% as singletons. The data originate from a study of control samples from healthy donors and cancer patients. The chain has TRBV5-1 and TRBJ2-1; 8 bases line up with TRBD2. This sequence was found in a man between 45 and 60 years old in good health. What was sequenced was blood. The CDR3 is CASSFGTSWLNEQFF. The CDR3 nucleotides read TGCGCCAGCAGCTTTGGGACTAGTTGGCTCAATGAGCAGTTCTTC.